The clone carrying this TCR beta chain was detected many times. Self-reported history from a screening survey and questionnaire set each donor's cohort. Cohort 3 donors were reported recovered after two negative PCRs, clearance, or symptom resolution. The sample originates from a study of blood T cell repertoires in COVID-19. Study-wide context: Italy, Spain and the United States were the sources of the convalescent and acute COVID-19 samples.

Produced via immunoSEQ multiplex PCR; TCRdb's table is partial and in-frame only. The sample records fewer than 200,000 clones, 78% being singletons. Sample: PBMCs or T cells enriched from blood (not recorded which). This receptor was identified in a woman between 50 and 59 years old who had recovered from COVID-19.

CDR3 bases: TGTGCCAGCAGTTTACAGGGGACAGGGAGGCATGGCTACACCTTC. Translated: CASSLQGTGRHGYTF. V usage is TRBV27 and J usage is TRBJ1-2, with 9 bases identical to TRBD1. After removal of 2 bases from V and 6 bases from J, the junction contained 7 bases not matched to a gene. Per the germline V gene, CDR1 is MNHEY and CDR2 is SMNVEV (reference sequence). The CDR3 sequence is 15 residues long.